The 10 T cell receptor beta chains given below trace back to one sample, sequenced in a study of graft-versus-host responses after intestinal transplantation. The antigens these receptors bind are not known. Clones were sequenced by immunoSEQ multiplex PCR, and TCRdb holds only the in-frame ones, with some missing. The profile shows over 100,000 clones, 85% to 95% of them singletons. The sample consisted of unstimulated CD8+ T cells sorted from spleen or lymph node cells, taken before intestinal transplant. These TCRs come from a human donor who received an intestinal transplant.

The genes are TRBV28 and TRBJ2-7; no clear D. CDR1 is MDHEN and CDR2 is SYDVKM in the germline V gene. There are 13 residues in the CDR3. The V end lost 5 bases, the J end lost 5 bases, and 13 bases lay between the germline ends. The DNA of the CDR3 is TGTGCCAGCAGTCCTCCCCCCACAGACGAGCAGTACTTC. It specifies CASSPPPTDEQYF.

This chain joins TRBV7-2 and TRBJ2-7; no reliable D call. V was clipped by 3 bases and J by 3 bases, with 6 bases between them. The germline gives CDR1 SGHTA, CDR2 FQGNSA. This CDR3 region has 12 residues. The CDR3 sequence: CASSFTGYEQYF. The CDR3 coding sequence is TGTGCCAGCAGCTTCACTGGCTACGAGCAGTACTTC.

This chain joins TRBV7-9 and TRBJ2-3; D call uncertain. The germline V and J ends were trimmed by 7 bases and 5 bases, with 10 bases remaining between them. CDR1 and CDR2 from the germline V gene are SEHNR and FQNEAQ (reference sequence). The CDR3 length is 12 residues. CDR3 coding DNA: TGTGCCAGCACCCCGTACGTAGATACGCAGTATTTT. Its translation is CASTPYVDTQYF. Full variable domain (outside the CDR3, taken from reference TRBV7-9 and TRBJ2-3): DTGVSQNPRHKITKRGQNVTFRCDPISEHNRLYWYRQTLGQGPEFLTYFQNEAQLEKSRLLSDRFSAERPKGSFSTLEIQRTEQGDSAMYLCASTPYVDTQYFGPGTRLTVL.

The CDR3 loop is CASSRQDYEYEQYF. DNA for the CDR3: TGTGCCAGCAGCCGCCAGGACTACGAATACGAGCAGTACTTC. This sequence joins TRBV14 and TRBJ2-7; possibly TRBD2 for D (6 bases). CDR3 length equals 14 residues. The germline gives CDR1 SGHDN, CDR2 FVKESK. V shed 4 bases and J shed 4 bases, with 14 bases lying between them.

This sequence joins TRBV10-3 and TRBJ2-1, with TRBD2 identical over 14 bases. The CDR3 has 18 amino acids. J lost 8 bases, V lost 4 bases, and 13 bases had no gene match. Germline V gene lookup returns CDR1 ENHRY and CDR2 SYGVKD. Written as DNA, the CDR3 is TGTGCCATCAGTGGTAACCCGGGACTAGCGGGAGCAGGGGATGAGCAGTTCTTC. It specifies CAISGNPGLAGAGDEQFF.

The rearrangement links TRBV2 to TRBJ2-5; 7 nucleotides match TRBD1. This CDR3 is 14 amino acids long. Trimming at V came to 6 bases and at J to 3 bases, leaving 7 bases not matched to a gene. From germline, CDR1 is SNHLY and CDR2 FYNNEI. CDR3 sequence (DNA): TGTGCCAGCAGCGGGGACAGAAGGGAAGAGACCCAGTACTTC. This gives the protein CASSGDRREETQYF.

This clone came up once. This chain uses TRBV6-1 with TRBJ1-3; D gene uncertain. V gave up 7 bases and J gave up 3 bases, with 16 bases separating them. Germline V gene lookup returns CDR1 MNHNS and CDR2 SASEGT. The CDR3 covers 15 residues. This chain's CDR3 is CASTLPPRFGNTIYF. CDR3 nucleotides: TGTGCCAGCACTCTCCCTCCCAGGTTTGGAAACACCATATATTTT.

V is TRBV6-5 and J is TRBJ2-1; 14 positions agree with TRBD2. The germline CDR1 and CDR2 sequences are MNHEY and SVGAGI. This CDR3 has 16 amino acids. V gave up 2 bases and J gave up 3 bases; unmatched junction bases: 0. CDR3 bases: TGTGCCAGCAGTTACGGGACTAGCGGGAGCTACAATGAGCAGTTCTTC. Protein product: CASSYGTSGSYNEQFF.

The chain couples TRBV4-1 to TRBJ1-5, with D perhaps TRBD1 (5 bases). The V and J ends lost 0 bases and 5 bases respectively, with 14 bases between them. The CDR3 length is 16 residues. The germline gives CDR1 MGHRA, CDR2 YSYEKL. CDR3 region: CASSQDRGELDQPQHF. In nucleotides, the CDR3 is TGCGCCAGCAGCCAAGATAGAGGGGAACTCGATCAGCCCCAGCATTTT.

CDR3 in amino acids: CASSEGASGYNEQFF. For the CDR3, the DNA is TGCGCCAGCAGTGAGGGTGCTAGCGGATACAATGAGCAGTTCTTC. The chain couples TRBV10-2 to TRBJ2-1; 7 bases align to TRBD2. The CDR3 contains 15 residues. Germline CDR1 and CDR2: WSHSY and SAAADI. Trimming took 2 bases from V and 4 from J; bases not matched to a gene: 5.